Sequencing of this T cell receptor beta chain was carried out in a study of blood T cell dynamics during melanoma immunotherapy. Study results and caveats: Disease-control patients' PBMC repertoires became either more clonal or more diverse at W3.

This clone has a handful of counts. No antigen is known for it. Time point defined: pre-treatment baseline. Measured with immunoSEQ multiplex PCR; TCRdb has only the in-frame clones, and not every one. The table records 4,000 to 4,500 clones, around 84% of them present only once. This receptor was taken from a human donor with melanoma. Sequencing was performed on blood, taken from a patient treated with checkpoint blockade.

DNA of the CDR3: TGTGCCAGCAGCTTGTCCAATTACGAGCAGTACTTC. This translates into CASSLSNYEQYF. The chain is built from TRBV5-4 and TRBJ2-7; D is ambiguous. There are 12 residues in the CDR3. Germline values: CDR1 SGHNT, CDR2 YYREEE (reference sequence). Trimming left V 1 base short and J 4 bases short, with 6 bases between.